This TCR beta chain was profiled in a study of blood T cell repertoires in COVID-19. Study-wide background: T cells, B-cell-depleted T cells, or PBMCs provided the cDNA or gDNA that served as material.

Enrollees, roughly 18 to 89 years old, lived in 24 US areas. Profiling relied on immunoSEQ multiplex PCR, and the TCRdb table lists in-frame clones only, not all of them. The table has about 280,000 clones, 88% seen once. The sequenced material came from PBMCs or T cells enriched from blood (not recorded which). This receptor was obtained from a woman aged 25 to 39 who had recovered from COVID-19.

The CDR3 nucleotides read TGTGCCAGCAGCGTAGGTGGTCAGAGGAGCACCATATATTTT. Protein: CASSVGGQRSTIYF. The chain is built from TRBV9 and TRBJ1-3; unclear D gene. Germline CDR1 SGDLS, CDR2 YYNGEE. The germline V and J ends were trimmed by 0 bases and 9 bases, with 13 bases remaining between them. The CDR3 length is 14 residues.